Listed here are 10 T cell receptor beta chains from one sample, sequenced in a study of brain T cells in children with intractable seizures (dated by TCRdb to about 2021). The library was obtained by the immunoSEQ multiplex PCR assay. TCRdb took over this immuneACCESS table, retaining in-frame rearrangements with V and J assigned. Such tables are incomplete; in checked studies, under half of the missing clones stem from an unresolved V gene, and the remainder is unexplained. This sample gives about 64,000 clones in total; roughly 95% of them show up just once. Roughly 0.38% of the sample belongs to the ten largest clones. The sample's time point label, decoded: resected brain tissue, or blood drawn just prior to surgery. Material: peripheral blood, obtained at surgery. These receptors were taken from a boy younger than two with focal cortical dysplasia and intractable seizures.

The DNA of the CDR3 is TGTGCCAGCAGCCAAGATGTGAGAAGGGACGGGACCCAGTACTTC. It is translated as CASSQDVRRDGTQYF. The chain uses TRBV4-2 and TRBJ2-5; possibly TRBD1 or TRBD2 for D (5 bases each). In germline, CDR1 is LGHNA, CDR2 YNFKEQ. The CDR3 is made up of 15 amino acids. V lost 0 bases and J 7 bases, leaving 15 bases between the germline ends.

The DNA of the CDR3 is TGTGCCAGCAGCCAAGGGACAGGGGAATTTCTAGGGGCTTTCTTT. Translation gives CASSQGTGEFLGAFF. The chain couples TRBV14 to TRBJ1-1; TRBD1 matches 9 bases. The CDR3 has 15 amino acids. The germline CDR1 and CDR2 sequences are SGHDN and FVKESK. The J segment lost 11 bases and the V segment lost 1 base, leaving 11 bases of the junction unmatched.

The V and J genes are TRBV5-1 and TRBJ2-1; D is uncertain. V was clipped by 4 bases and J by 0 bases, with 11 bases between them. The germline V gene encodes CDR1 SGHRS and CDR2 YFSETQ. The CDR3 has 15 residues. CDR3 sequence (DNA): TGCGCCAGCAGCCAAGCACTGAACTCCTACAATGAGCAGTTCTTC. Protein sequence: CASSQALNSYNEQFF.

The J gene is TRBJ2-5, the V gene TRBV28; no reliable D call. The CDR3 is 12 amino acids. V was clipped by 4 bases and J by 5 bases, with 8 bases between them. The germline V gene has CDR1 MDHEN and CDR2 SYDVKM. CDR3 protein: CASSSTQETQYF. The CDR3 coding sequence is TGTGCCAGCAGTTCTACTCAGGAGACCCAGTACTTC.

V is TRBV11-2 and J is TRBJ2-4, with D possibly TRBD2 on 5 matching bases. The V gene's germline CDR1 is SGHAT and CDR2 FQNNGV. V was shortened by 3 bases and J by 4 bases, with 10 bases between the two germline ends. The CDR3 is made up of 14 amino acids. This CDR3 reads CASSLDWLKNIQYF. In DNA form, the CDR3 reads TGTGCCAGCAGCTTGGACTGGTTGAAAAACATTCAGTACTTC.

This chain joins TRBV18 and TRBJ2-3, with a possible D match to TRBD2 (6 bases). Per germline, CDR1 KGHSH and CDR2 LQKENI. V lost 3 bases and J 1 base, leaving 17 bases between the germline ends. The CDR3 runs 17 residues. The CDR3 loop is CASSPPIRGSRTDTQYF. The CDR3 region has the DNA TGTGCCAGCTCACCCCCAATCCGGGGGAGTCGCACAGATACGCAGTATTTT. Full variable domain (remainder filled in from reference TRBV18 and TRBJ2-3): NAGVMQNPRHLVRRRGQEARLRCSPMKGHSHVYWYRQLPEEGLKFMVYLQKENIIDESGMPKERFSAEFPKEGPSILRIQQVVRGDSAAYFCASSPPIRGSRTDTQYFGPGTRLTVL.

The genes are TRBV10-3 and TRBJ2-5; no clear D gene. Per germline, CDR1 ENHRY and CDR2 SYGVKD. V was cut by 3 bases and J by 2 bases, with 4 bases left in between. The CDR3 runs to 12 residues. The chain's CDR3 is CAISEQQETQYF. The DNA for the CDR3 is TGTGCCATCAGTGAACAGCAAGAGACCCAGTACTTC.

The chain joins TRBV4-1 to TRBJ2-3, with D hard to call. V lost 5 bases, J lost 4 bases, and 16 bases lay in between. Germline lookup yields CDR1 MGHRA and CDR2 YSYEKL. This CDR3 contains 15 residues. Written as DNA, the CDR3 is TGCGCCAGCAGCTGGGCTAGTGGTGGGGCAGATACGCAGTATTTT. It is translated as CASSWASGGADTQYF.

The chain employs TRBV5-5 and TRBJ1-1; no firm D call. Per germline, CDR1 SGHKS and CDR2 YYEKEE (reference sequence). The CDR3 loop spans 15 amino acids. V lost 4 bases and J lost 1, with 14 bases in between. CDR3 amino acids: CASSASGRRNTEAFF. For the CDR3, the DNA is TGTGCCAGCAGCGCATCGGGGAGGAGGAACACTGAAGCTTTCTTT.

The V call is TRBV21-1, the J call TRBJ2-1; whether TRBD2, the table's D call, matches the DNA was not checked. TRBV21-1 is noted as a pseudogene. The CDR3 loop spans 16 amino acids. The CDR3, as DNA: TGTGCCAGCAGCGCCCTGGAGGGACTAGTAGTCAATGAGCAGTTCTTC. The encoded protein is CASSALEGLVVNEQFF.